These 14 T cell receptor beta chains were sequenced from one sample in a study of blood T cells in healthy people across ages. The authors ran a second PCR of about 6 to 11 cycles using a sample-barcoded 5' primer and a J-beta primer mix. TCRdb reprocessed the 5' RACE reads via MiXCR and lists one record per CDR3 protein. The sample has approximately 790,000 distinct CDR3 sequences; approximately 59% are singletons. Sequencing input: blood. The receptor source for this set is a man aged 30-40 years in good health.

This clonotype was counted only a few times. This chain connects TRBV13 to TRBJ1-2; D is ambiguous. There are 13 residues in the CDR3. Trimming stripped 3 bases from V and 1 base from J, with 6 bases between. CDR1 is PRHDT, CDR2 FYEKMQ, per germline (reference sequence). CDR3 protein: CASSFGDNYGYTF. The DNA of the CDR3 is TGTGCCAGCAGCTTCGGGGATAACTATGGCTACACCTTC.

Comments on this clonotype: Relative to the germline gene, one junction end is altered; a read error may explain this. The chain has TRBV4-3 and TRBJ2-3, with 10 bases matching TRBD2. This CDR3 has 18 amino acids. Germline CDR1 is LGHNA and CDR2 is YSLEER. This chain's CDR3 is CAGSSKPLGTSGTDTQYF. Here the CDR3 DNA reads TGCGCCGGCAGCTCCAAACCTCTTGGGACTAGCGGCACAGATACGCAGTATTTT.

The chain recombines TRBV28 with TRBJ2-3; 7 bases agree with TRBD1. Per the germline V gene, CDR1 is MDHEN and CDR2 is SYDVKM. There are 12 residues in the CDR3. J was trimmed by 11 bases and V by 7 bases; bases with no gene match: 9. In DNA form, the CDR3 reads TGTGCCAGCACCCAGCTCGGACAGGAGCAGTATTTT. This translates into CASTQLGQEQYF.

The chain joins TRBV4-3 to TRBJ1-2; 7 bases match TRBD1. CDR3 length: 14 residues. Germline CDR1 LGHNA, CDR2 YSLEER. The V segment lost 3 bases and the J segment 7 bases; nucleotides outside the gene matches: 8. The CDR3 bases are TGCGCCAGCAGCCATGAAGGGGACAGAGGTGGCTACACCTTC. It specifies CASSHEGDRGGYTF.

This rearrangement joins TRBV20-1 to TRBJ2-5, with D perhaps assigned TRBD1 or TRBD2 (5 bases each). Trimming removed 5 bases from V and 5 bases from J, with 12 bases in between. The CDR3 contains 12 residues. The germline CDR1 and CDR2 sequences are DFQATT and SNEGSKA (reference sequence). The CDR3 region has the DNA TGCAGTGCTCGGGACGGGGTGGAGACCCAGTACTTC. It codes for CSARDGVETQYF.

J is TRBJ2-7 and V is TRBV20-1; 12 bases are a match to TRBD2. The J call may be wrong; the DNA end is better matched by TRBJ2-5. CDR3 length equals 16 residues. The V gene's germline CDR1 is DFQATT and CDR2 SNEGSKA (reference sequence). The CDR3 nucleotides read TGCAGTGCTAGCCCCGCCTGGCTAGCGGGAGGGGAGACCCAGTACTTC. Translation gives CSASPAWLAGGETQYF.

The genes are TRBV29-1 and TRBJ2-7; 9 nucleotides line up with TRBD1. The CDR3 is 16 residues long. The junction had 14 bases not matched to a gene; V was cut back by 6 bases and J by 2 bases. Germline CDR1 reads SQVTM; CDR2 reads ANQGSEA. Written as DNA, the CDR3 is TGCAGCGTGGAGGGGACAGGGATCCAGGGGGCCTACGAGCAGTACTTC. It yields the protein CSVEGTGIQGAYEQYF.

The chain recombines TRBV7-2 with TRBJ2-7, with D hard to call. V lost 1 base to trimming and J lost 2 bases, with 12 bases between them. The germline V gene encodes CDR1 SGHTA and CDR2 FQGNSA. This CDR3 comprises 15 residues. The CDR3 sequence is CASSLGFWGTYEQYF. The DNA of the CDR3 is TGTGCCAGCAGCTTAGGTTTTTGGGGAACCTACGAGCAGTACTTC.

The CDR3 loop is CASSYSKYGYTF. The CDR3 nucleotides read TGTGCCAGCAGTTACTCAAAGTATGGCTACACCTTC. This sequence joins TRBV6-5 and TRBJ1-2; no definite D call. Per the germline V gene, CDR1 is MNHEY and CDR2 is SVGAGI. V dropped 0 bases and J dropped 5 bases, with 4 bases sitting between them. The CDR3 totals 12 residues.

A few counts support this clonotype. V usage is TRBV14 and J usage is TRBJ2-4; D may be TRBD1 (6 bases). The end of the DNA aligns better with TRBJ2-7, so the J call may be wrong. The germline gives CDR1 SGHDN, CDR2 FVKESK. This CDR3 contains 14 residues. This CDR3 is CASSQGSGDYEQYF. The CDR3 DNA reads TGTGCCAGCAGCCAAGGGTCAGGGGACTACGAGCAGTACTTC.

The table lists this clonotype with a few counts. The chain recombines TRBV6-2 or TRBV6-3 with TRBJ2-1, with D uncertain. The germline V gene encodes CDR1 MNHEY and CDR2 SVGEGT. The CDR3 is 12 residues long. Trimming stripped 0 bases from V and 12 bases from J, with 9 bases between. The CDR3 here is CASSYSPGPQFF. CDR3 coding DNA: TGTGCCAGCAGTTACTCCCCGGGCCCGCAGTTCTTC.

This clonotype was found once. The V and J genes are TRBV4-3 and TRBJ2-5; TRBD2 aligns across 14 bases. The CDR3 has 16 amino acids. J gave up 2 bases and V 2 bases, and 1 base lay outside the gene matches. Germline values: CDR1 LGHNA, CDR2 YSLEER. The CDR3 DNA follows: TGCGCCAGCAGCCAATGGACTAGCGGGGGGCAAGAGACCCAGTACTTC. Its protein product is CASSQWTSGGQETQYF.

CDR3 DNA: TGTGCCAGCAGCTTAGGGCTAACCTCTGAAAAACTGTTTTTT. This codes for CASSLGLTSEKLFF. J is TRBJ1-4 and V is TRBV7-2; D call uncertain. The CDR3 length is 14 residues. V lost 1 base and J 7 bases, leaving 10 bases between the germline ends. CDR1 and CDR2 (germline): SGHTA, FQGNSA.

To note about this clonotype: A read error is possible here, since a much larger clone lies one base away. The V and J genes are TRBV2 and TRBJ2-7; D unresolved. Between the trimmed V and J ends, which lost 6 bases and 7 bases, there was a span of 19 bases. The CDR3 sequence is 14 residues long. Germline CDR1 is SNHLY and CDR2 is FYNNEI. The CDR3 DNA reads TGTGCCAGCAGCCAGGCCCCACCCCGGACGGAGCAGTACTTC. This sequence encodes CASSQAPPRTEQYF.